The 27 T cell receptor beta chains below all came from one sample that was sequenced in a study of shared clonotypes between healthy human individuals (TCRdb year 2020). Libraries came from the immunoSEQ multiplex PCR assay. TCRdb took over this immuneACCESS table, retaining in-frame rearrangements with V and J assigned. Such tables are incomplete; in checked studies, under half of the missing clones stem from an unresolved V gene, and the remainder is unexplained. Within this sample are about 340,000 clones, with around 70% of them counted one time only. The ten largest make up less than 11% of the sample. Sequencing used memory CD4+ T cells sorted from blood. The cell subset or site label, read with the paper, signifies: CD45RA-negative fraction. The receptors originated from a man aged 30-40 years in good health.

This clone appeared a few times. The chain combines TRBV20-1 with TRBJ1-1; D ambiguous. The germline V gene has CDR1 DFQATT and CDR2 SNEGSKA (reference sequence). This CDR3 has 11 amino acids. Trimming pared 5 bases from V and 7 bases from J, leaving 11 bases between. The CDR3 DNA reads as TGCAGTGCTTCTGACGGGATTGAAGCTTTCTTT. Its protein is CSASDGIEAFF.

This clone was seen a few times. This chain uses TRBV9 with TRBJ1-1; a weak D match, TRBD1 (5 bases). V gave up 0 bases and J gave up 6 bases, with 12 bases separating them. The V gene's germline CDR1 is SGDLS and CDR2 YYNGEE. The CDR3 extends over 14 amino acids. CDR3 bases: TGTGCCAGCAGCGTAGGAGCCGAGGGGTCTGAAGCTTTCTTT. It yields the protein CASSVGAEGSEAFF.

This chain uses TRBV7-2 with TRBJ2-7; the D is unclear. Germline CDR1 SGHTA, CDR2 FQGNSA. Trimming took 4 bases from V and 3 from J, leaving 13 bases between them. The length of the CDR3 is 14 residues. This CDR3 reads CASSSIGLGYEQYF. The CDR3 bases are TGTGCCAGCAGCTCAATTGGATTGGGCTACGAGCAGTACTTC.

The chain couples TRBV4-2 to TRBJ2-3; 10 nucleotides match TRBD2. Per germline, CDR1 LGHNA and CDR2 YNFKEQ. The CDR3 has 17 amino acids. V was clipped by 4 bases and J by 0 bases; unmatched bases: 7. The CDR3 sequence: CASSPYLAGESTDTQYF. CDR3 in DNA: TGTGCCAGCAGCCCTTACCTAGCGGGAGAGAGCACAGATACGCAGTATTTT.

V gene TRBV30 combines with J gene TRBJ1-2; D not certain. Between the trimmed V and J ends, which lost 4 bases and 4 bases, there was a span of 10 bases. This CDR3 has 12 amino acids. CDR1 and CDR2 (germline): GTSNPN, SVGIG (reference sequence). The CDR3 here is CAWMGSFYGYTF. For the CDR3, the DNA is TGTGCCTGGATGGGGTCCTTCTATGGCTACACCTTC.

This chain's CDR3 is CASGGTSITEAFF. The DNA for the CDR3 is TGTGCCAGCGGCGGGACGTCGATCACTGAAGCTTTCTTT. The V gene is TRBV7-9, the J gene TRBJ1-1, with D perhaps TRBD1 (5 bases). V was trimmed by 8 bases and J by 4 bases, leaving 14 bases between them. The CDR3 sequence is 13 residues long. In germline, CDR1 is SEHNR, CDR2 FQNEAQ (reference sequence).

The chain couples TRBV5-4 to TRBJ2-1; no firm D call. Trimming took off 4 bases at V and 9 bases at J, with 11 bases between the two ends. The CDR3 totals 12 residues. Germline loops: CDR1 SGHNT, CDR2 YYREEE (reference sequence). CDR3 bases: TGTGCCAGCAGCCAAGACTGGAGTGAGCAGTTCTTC. Translated, it gives CASSQDWSEQFF.

In its sample, this clone was seen a few times. The J gene is TRBJ2-3, the V gene TRBV18; the D is unclear. The CDR3 runs 13 residues. Germline V lookup: CDR1 KGHSH, CDR2 LQKENI. Trimming took off 6 bases at V and 2 bases at J, with 9 bases between the two ends. The CDR3 spells CASSAQNTDTQYF. DNA for the CDR3: TGTGCCAGCTCCGCCCAGAACACAGATACGCAGTATTTT.

The V call is TRBV7-2, the J call TRBJ2-3, with 9 bases aligning to TRBD2. Germline V gives CDR1 SGHTA, CDR2 FQGNSA. After removal of 0 bases from V and 7 bases from J, the junction contained 14 bases not matched to a gene. This CDR3 is 18 amino acids long. The CDR3: CASSLAHGGAGGLHTQYF. In DNA, the CDR3 is TGTGCCAGCAGCTTAGCCCACGGAGGGGCGGGAGGGCTCCATACGCAGTATTTT.

The chain couples TRBV28 to TRBJ2-3; TRBD2 matches 7 bases. The CDR3 totals 15 residues. After removal of 6 bases from V and 6 bases from J, the junction contained 12 bases not matched to a gene. The V gene's germline CDR1 is MDHEN and CDR2 SYDVKM. CDR3 sequence reads: CASSPLPLGRDTQYF. The CDR3 DNA is TGTGCCAGCAGCCCACTCCCCCTCGGGAGGGATACGCAGTATTTT.

The genes are TRBV10-2 and TRBJ1-5, with TRBD1 matching over 8 bases. Trimming cost V 5 bases and J 5 bases; bases outside gene matches: 17. This CDR3 contains 18 residues. Germline loops: CDR1 WSHSY, CDR2 SAAADI. This CDR3 reads CASSQSDREKPWYQPQHF. The CDR3 region has the DNA TGCGCCAGCAGTCAATCGGACAGGGAGAAGCCCTGGTATCAGCCCCAGCATTTT.

The rearrangement joins TRBV7-9 to TRBJ2-7; 10 bases are shared with TRBD1. The V and J ends lost 4 bases and 2 bases, in that order; junction bases with no gene match: 5. Germline CDR1 and CDR2: SEHNR and FQNEAQ (reference sequence). The CDR3 is 15 residues long. The CDR3, as DNA: TGTGCCAGCAGCTGGGGACAGGGGCCCCCCTACGAGCAGTACTTC. Translating gives CASSWGQGPPYEQYF.

V gene TRBV6-5 combines with J gene TRBJ2-2; D unclear. The germline V gene has CDR1 MNHEY and CDR2 SVGAGI. The CDR3 contains 13 residues. Trimming took 0 bases from V and 6 from J, leaving 5 bases between them. The DNA for the CDR3 is TGTGCCAGCAGTTACTCGAATTCCGGGGAGCTGTTTTTT. Protein product: CASSYSNSGELFF.

This chain connects TRBV4-1 to TRBJ2-7; D remains ambiguous. The CDR3 contains 16 residues. Germline V gives CDR1 MGHRA, CDR2 YSYEKL. The V and J ends lost 3 bases and 0 bases respectively, with 15 bases between them. CDR3 sequence: CASSQTLGWTSYEQYF. The CDR3 DNA follows: TGCGCCAGCAGCCAGACTCTTGGCTGGACCTCCTACGAGCAGTACTTC.

The chain has TRBV4-3 and TRBJ2-7; 16 nucleotides match TRBD2. CDR1 LGHNA and CDR2 YSLEER come from the germline V gene. V dropped 3 bases and J dropped 9; count of bases not matched to a gene: 8. The CDR3 runs to 16 residues. The CDR3 protein is CASSQRGTSGRARQYF. DNA of the CDR3: TGCGCCAGCAGCCAGCGAGGGACTAGCGGGAGGGCCCGGCAGTACTTC.

V gene TRBV7-9 combines with J gene TRBJ2-1, with a possible D match to TRBD2 (6 bases). The CDR3 length is 11 residues. CDR1 SEHNR and CDR2 FQNEAQ come from the germline V gene (reference sequence). The CDR3 sequence is CATQRANEQFF. The CDR3 bases are TGTGCGACACAGCGGGCGAATGAGCAGTTCTTC.

Written as DNA, the CDR3 is TGCGCCAGCAGCACCGGGACTAGCGGGAGTCCCACCAGCACAGATACGCAGTATTTT. It yields the protein CASSTGTSGSPTSTDTQYF. The chain carries TRBV5-1 and TRBJ2-3; 14 bases line up with TRBD2. The J segment lost 0 bases and the V segment lost 4 bases, leaving 10 bases of the junction unmatched. The CDR3 is 19 residues long. Germline CDR1 is SGHRS and CDR2 is YFSETQ.

The CDR3 nucleotides are TGTGCCAGCAGCTTACGAGGGCAGGCCACAGATACGCAGTATTTT. It yields the protein CASSLRGQATDTQYF. The rearrangement joins TRBV11-2 to TRBJ2-3; possibly TRBD2 for D (5 bases). Germline V gene data show CDR1 as SGHAT and CDR2 as FQNNGV. There are 15 residues in the CDR3. Trimming pared 2 bases from V and 2 bases from J, leaving 11 bases between. Filled out from reference TRBV11-2 and TRBJ2-3, the complete variable domain reads EAGVAQSPRYKIIEKRQSVAFWCNPISGHATLYWYQQILGQGPKLLIQFQNNGVVDDSQLPKDRFSAERLKGVDSTLKIQPAKLEDSAVYLCASSLRGQATDTQYFGPGTRLTVL.

The chain recombines TRBV6-1 with TRBJ2-1; D tentatively fits TRBD1 or TRBD2 (5 bases each). The CDR3 spans 14 residues. V lost 5 bases to trimming and J lost 6 bases, with 14 bases between them. CDR1 is MNHNS, CDR2 SASEGT, per germline. The CDR3 loop is CASSFGGPSNEQFF. In DNA, the CDR3 is TGTGCCAGCAGTTTTGGGGGTCCTTCCAATGAGCAGTTCTTC.

This clone appeared a few times. The chain is built from TRBV29-1 and TRBJ1-2; 7 bases agree with TRBD1. The CDR3 covers 12 residues. Germline lookup yields CDR1 SQVTM and CDR2 ANQGSEA. V dropped 3 bases and J dropped 6; count of bases not matched to a gene: 4. In DNA form, the CDR3 reads TGCAGCGTTGAGAACAGGGGAGATGGCTACACCTTC. Its translation is CSVENRGDGYTF. Complete variable domain (other parts from reference TRBV29-1 and TRBJ1-2): SAVISQKPSRDICQRGTSLTIQCQVDSQVTMMFWYRQQPGQSLTLIATANQGSEATYESGFVIDKFPISRPNLTFSTLTVSNMSPEDSSIYLCSVENRGDGYTFGSGTRLTVV.

The V and J genes are TRBV11-2 and TRBJ1-1; a possible D gene is TRBD1 (6 bases). CDR3 length: 16 residues. V was pared by 5 bases and J by 10 bases, with 26 bases between. The germline CDR1 and CDR2 sequences are SGHAT and FQNNGV. CDR3 amino acids: CASSLAGAHNTALAFF. The DNA of the CDR3 is TGTGCCAGCAGCCTCGCGGGGGCCCACAATACAGCCTTAGCTTTCTTT.

The gene calls are TRBV18 and TRBJ1-5; D not resolved. CDR1 is KGHSH, CDR2 LQKENI, per germline. The CDR3 runs 13 residues. Trimming shortened V by 2 bases and J by 7 bases, and 9 bases separated the two germline ends. CDR3 DNA: TGTGCCAGCTCACCATTCGGGGAACAGCCCCAGCATTTT. Its protein product is CASSPFGEQPQHF.

The chain links TRBV5-6 to TRBJ2-3; maybe TRBD2 (6 bases). Germline loops: CDR1 SGHDT, CDR2 YYEEEE. Trimming cost V 0 bases and J 11 bases, with 10 bases left between them. This CDR3 contains 12 residues. CDR3 protein: CASSLAGREQYF. CDR3 in DNA: TGTGCCAGCAGCTTGGCCGGGCGGGAGCAGTATTTT.

This clone was found a few times. The gene calls are TRBV11-2 and TRBJ2-7; D call uncertain. CDR1 is SGHAT and CDR2 is FQNNGV in the germline V gene. This CDR3 has 14 amino acids. V lost 1 base, J lost 3 bases, and 10 bases lay in between. CDR3 in DNA: TGTGCCAGCAGCTTAGCAATCAGACTCTACGAGCAGTACTTC. This translates into CASSLAIRLYEQYF.

This chain links TRBV7-3 with TRBJ2-1; either TRBD1 or TRBD2 may supply D (5 bases each). CDR1 is SGHTA and CDR2 is FQGTGA in the germline V gene. V was pared by 4 bases and J by 5 bases, with 15 bases between. The CDR3 runs to 15 residues. Here the CDR3 DNA reads TGTGCCAGCAGCTCCCAGCCACGGGGCAACAATGAGCAGTTCTTC. Amino acid sequence: CASSSQPRGNNEQFF.

V gene TRBV18 combines with J gene TRBJ2-1; no definite D call. The CDR3 length is 15 residues. In germline, CDR1 is KGHSH, CDR2 LQKENI. Trimming pared 6 bases from V and 2 bases from J, leaving 14 bases between. For the CDR3, the DNA is TGTGCCAGCTCTCCCGCGGCTCGTCCCTACAATGAGCAGTTCTTC. Translating gives CASSPAARPYNEQFF.

The chain uses TRBV6-4 and TRBJ2-2, with D possibly being TRBD2 (5 bases). CDR3 size: 14 residues. From germline, CDR1 is MRHNA and CDR2 SNTAGT. V gave up 6 bases and J gave up 0 bases, with 8 bases separating them. This CDR3 is CASRVSANTGELFF. CDR3 nucleotide sequence: TGTGCCAGCAGGGTTAGCGCGAACACCGGGGAGCTGTTTTTT.